Listed below are T cell receptor beta chains from one sample, sequenced in a study of vaccination effects on CD4 cells after COVID-19. Sequencing used immunoSEQ multiplex PCR; TCRdb keeps in-frame clones, though not all of them. This sample carries approximately 31,000 clones, roughly two thirds of them seen once, and the ten largest clones take 9.5% to 15%. These receptors have no identified antigens. The sequenced sample was CD4+ T cells from PBMCs cultured with HCoV-229E spike peptides, obtained after COVID-19 vaccination. These receptors were obtained from a human donor who received a COVID-19 vaccine. Each CDR3 is given with its conserved first and last residue. D genes are given only for firm matches. Where a row states a size, it is once, few, many or the class of an expanded clone; other rows omit it.

D gene	V gene	clone size	J gene	CDR3 DNA	CDR3 protein
TRBD1	TRBV3-1/TRBV3-2	-	TRBJ1-2	TGTGCCAGCAGCCATTTGGACAGGGGCGGCTATGGCTACACCTTC	CASSHLDRGGYGYTF
TRBD2	TRBV9	-	TRBJ2-3	TGTGCCAGCAGCTCTACTAGCGGTTTGACAGATACGCAGTATTTT	CASSSTSGLTDTQYF
TRBD2	TRBV19	-	TRBJ2-3	TGTGCCAGTAGTATGGAACTAGCGGGTGCAGATACGCAGTATTTT	CASSMELAGADTQYF
-	TRBV19	-	TRBJ1-5	TGTGCCAGTAGCCCGCTAAATCAGCCCCAGCATTTT	CASSPLNQPQHF
-	TRBV27	-	TRBJ1-4	TGTGCCAGCAGTGAAATCCCGCATGGTGAAAAACTGTTTTTT	CASSEIPHGEKLFF
-	TRBV25-1	-	TRBJ2-2	TGTGCCAGAGGGACTCTGGGGGGCGGGGAGCTGTTTTTT	CARGTLGGGELFF
TRBD1	TRBV5-1	-	TRBJ2-7	TGCGCCAGCAGCACCGGACAGGGGGGCTACGAGCAGTACTTC	CASSTGQGGYEQYF
TRBD1	TRBV5-1	-	TRBJ1-5	TGCGCCAGCAGCTTGGGACAGGGGGAAGGGCCCCAGCATTTT	CASSLGQGEGPQHF
-	TRBV5-1	-	TRBJ1-1	TGCGCCACCTCGGGCAGTAACACTGAAGCTTTCTTT	CATSGSNTEAFF
-	TRBV24-1	-	TRBJ2-7	TGTGCCCCCGATAAGGTACGGGCAAACTACGAGCAGTACTTC	CAPDKVRANYEQYF
-	TRBV3-1/TRBV3-2	-	TRBJ1-1	TGTGCCAGCAGCCCCGCCGAGGGGGGTGACACTGAAGCTTTCTTT	CASSPAEGGDTEAFF
TRBD1	TRBV7-6	-	TRBJ2-2	TGTGCCAGCAGCCTAGGGACAGGGCTGGAGACCGGGGAGCTGTTTTTT	CASSLGTGLETGELFF
TRBD1	TRBV29-1	-	TRBJ1-3	TGCAGCGTCCAATTGACAGGGGGCCTTGGAAACACCATATATTTT	CSVQLTGGLGNTIYF
-	TRBV10-3	-	TRBJ2-3	TGTGCCATCAGTGGAGTCGTGTCCGGGACGGCTGCCACAGATACGCAGTATTTT	CAISGVVSGTAATDTQYF
TRBD1	TRBV29-1	once	TRBJ2-5	TGCAGCGTTCGTTCAGGGGGCGGGGAGACCCAGTACTTC	CSVRSGGGETQYF
-	TRBV12-3/TRBV12-4	few	TRBJ1-1	TGTGCCAGCAGCTTCGCGGGACTCGGTGAAGCTTTCTTT	CASSFAGLGEAFF
-	TRBV6-5	-	TRBJ2-5	TGTGCCAGCAGTTCGCGGCCTAACCAAGAGACCCAGTACTTC	CASSSRPNQETQYF
TRBD1	TRBV30	-	TRBJ2-1	TGTGCCTGGAGTAATTTGGGACAGAGAAACAATGAGCAGTTCTTC	CAWSNLGQRNNEQFF
TRBD1	TRBV5-1	-	TRBJ1-1	TGCGCCAGCAGCCCAAGACAGGGCGGGGGCACTGAAGCTTTCTTT	CASSPRQGGGTEAFF
-	TRBV7-2	-	TRBJ1-2	TGTGCCAGCAGCTTAGCGAGGACAGTAGGTGGCTATGGCTACACCTTC	CASSLARTVGGYGYTF
-	TRBV3-1/TRBV3-2	-	TRBJ1-1	TGTGCCAGCAGCCAAGGCGGGGGGGCATTGAACACTGAAGCTTTCTTT	CASSQGGGALNTEAFF
-	TRBV5-4	-	TRBJ1-6	TGTGCCAGCAGCTTCGAAGGCTCACCCCTCCACTTT	CASSFEGSPLHF
TRBD2	TRBV3-1/TRBV3-2	-	TRBJ2-1	TGTGCCAGCAGCCAAGGGCCTAGCGGTTACAATGAGCAGTTCTTC	CASSQGPSGYNEQFF
TRBD1	TRBV19	-	TRBJ1-1	TGTGCCAGTAGTCCCCAGACAGGGGGCACTGAAGCTTTCTTT	CASSPQTGGTEAFF
TRBD1	TRBV6-5	-	TRBJ2-7	TGTGCCAGCAGTCAGGACAGGGACTACGAGCAGTACTTC	CASSQDRDYEQYF
TRBD1	TRBV10-3	-	TRBJ1-2	TGTGCCATCAGTGAGTCTGGGACAGGGAATAACTATGGCTACACCTTC	CAISESGTGNNYGYTF
-	TRBV6-7	-	TRBJ2-7	TGTGCCAGCAGTGGGACGCCCAGCTCCTACGAGCAGTACTTC	CASSGTPSSYEQYF
-	TRBV25-1	few	TRBJ1-4	TGTGCCAGCAGGGCAAGGGAGGGAGAAAAACTGTTTTTT	CASRAREGEKLFF
TRBD1	TRBV2	-	TRBJ1-2	TGTGCCAGCAGGAAAGACAGGGGGGATGGCTACACCTTC	CASRKDRGDGYTF
-	TRBV9	-	TRBJ2-2	TGTGCCAGCAGCCTTAGGAGCGCGAACACCGGGGAGCTGTTTTTT	CASSLRSANTGELFF
TRBD1	TRBV4-1	-	TRBJ1-6	TGCGCCAGCAGCCCCCCTGGAATGGGACAGGGGGCTTGGAATAATTCACCCCTCCACTTT	CASSPPGMGQGAWNNSPLHF
TRBD2	TRBV2	-	TRBJ2-7	TGTGCCAGCAGACTGGGACTAGCGGGGGGCTACGAGCAGTACTTC	CASRLGLAGGYEQYF
TRBD1	TRBV5-1	-	TRBJ1-1	TGCGCCAGCAGCTTGACAGGGGCCCGGGGGACTGAAGCTTTCTTT	CASSLTGARGTEAFF
-	TRBV6-1	-	TRBJ1-2	TGTGCCAGCAGTGAAAGTGGACTGAGCTATGGCTACACCTTC	CASSESGLSYGYTF
TRBD2	TRBV13	few	TRBJ2-1	TGTGCCAGCAGCCTGAGCCTTTGGACTAGCGGGGGGGCATCCTACAATGAGCAGTTCTTC	CASSLSLWTSGGASYNEQFF
-	TRBV14	-	TRBJ1-2	TGTGCCAGCAGCCAAGATCTGGCTAACTATGGCTACACCTTC	CASSQDLANYGYTF
-	TRBV10-3	-	TRBJ2-7	TGTGCCATCAGTGAACGTTCAGCTCACGAGCAGTACTTC	CAISERSAHEQYF
-	TRBV9	-	TRBJ1-3	TGTGCCAGCAGCGTGAGGGGGGACACCTCTGGAAACACCATATATTTT	CASSVRGDTSGNTIYF
-	TRBV10-1	once	TRBJ1-1	TGCGCCAGCAAAGTCGCCGAGAACACTGAAGCTTTCTTT	CASKVAENTEAFF
-	TRBV18	-	TRBJ2-2	TGTGCCAGCTCACCAACGCTGCTATCCAGGGCCACCGGGGAGCTGTTTTTT	CASSPTLLSRATGELFF
-	TRBV5-1	-	TRBJ2-7	TGCGCCAGCAGCTTGGGGGGCTACGAGCAGTACTTC	CASSLGGYEQYF
-	TRBV9	-	TRBJ1-5	TGTGCCAGCAGCGTAGGGACCCTAGGCAATCAGCCCCAGCATTTT	CASSVGTLGNQPQHF
-	TRBV19	-	TRBJ2-2	TGTGCCAGTAGTATTTCCCAGGGTTGGGATGGGCGTAAGAACACCGGGGAGCTGTTTTTT	CASSISQGWDGRKNTGELFF
TRBD2	TRBV7-8	-	TRBJ2-7	TGTGCCAGCAGCGTGGCGGGAGGGGGTTACGAGCAGTACTTC	CASSVAGGGYEQYF
-	TRBV6-5	-	TRBJ2-7	TGTGCCAGCACCCGGCAGGGGTTAACCTACGAGCAGTACTTC	CASTRQGLTYEQYF
TRBD2	TRBV5-6	-	TRBJ2-5	TGTGCCAGCAGCTTGGTCCCGCCCTTAGCGGGGGGGCCGGAAGAGACCCAGTACTTC	CASSLVPPLAGGPEETQYF
-	TRBV4-1	-	TRBJ1-2	TGCGCCAGCAGCCGTACGGTCCCCGGGGGTACGGATGGCTACACCTTC	CASSRTVPGGTDGYTF
-	TRBV10-1	-	TRBJ1-3	TGCGCCAGCAGTGAAGAGGGCCGAGACACCATATATTTT	CASSEEGRDTIYF
-	TRBV19	once	TRBJ2-7	TGTGCCAGTAGTATCACGGGGGCTTACGAGCAGTACTTC	CASSITGAYEQYF
-	TRBV5-1	-	TRBJ1-2	TGCGCCAGCAGCACCGGACGAAACTATGGCTACACCTTC	CASSTGRNYGYTF
-	TRBV3-1/TRBV3-2	-	TRBJ1-3	TGTGCCAGCAGCCAAGGAGGGGGTTCTGGAAACACCATATATTTT	CASSQGGGSGNTIYF
TRBD2	TRBV10-3	-	TRBJ2-7	TGTGCCATCAGTGCCGCCGGGACTAGCGGGAGTTTTCCGTACTTC	CAISAAGTSGSFPYF
TRBD2	TRBV11-2	-	TRBJ2-7	TGTGCCAGCAGCTTTGGATTTCTAGCGGGGTACTACGAGCAGTACTTC	CASSFGFLAGYYEQYF
TRBD2	TRBV3-1/TRBV3-2	few	TRBJ2-3	TGTGCCAGCAGCCAAGCCGGGACTAGCGGGACAGATACGCAGTATTTT	CASSQAGTSGTDTQYF